This is a list of T cell receptor delta chains from one sample in a study of Vδ1+ human thymocytes. TCRdb redid clone calling on the multiplex PCR reads using CATT. The sample consists of about 55,000 delta-chain clones, approximately 15% of them appearing once. Sequencing was performed on Vdelta1+ gamma-delta thymocytes from the thymus. The receptor set was obtained from a boy younger than two who had congenital heart surgery. The CDR3 runs from the conserved cysteine through the conserved F or W. A D gene is named only where the DNA matches it firmly. Size is omitted from some rows. Given values are once, few, many or a class for expanded clones.

V: TRDV2
size: few
J: TRDJ1
D: -
DNA: TGTGCCTGTGACACCGGTCCGCTGCGGGGACGTTGCATCGATAAACTCATCTTT
CDR3: CACDTGPLRGRCIDKLIF

V: TRDV1
size: -
J: TRDJ1
D: -
DNA: TGTGCTCTTGGGGATGACTTGGGGAACACCGATAAACTCATCTTT
CDR3: CALGDDLGNTDKLIF

V: TRDV1
size: few
J: TRDJ1
D: TRDD3
DNA: TGTGCTCTTGGGGATCCCCGCCTCCCCCGCTCGTACTGGGGGATACGATCCGATAAACTCATCTTT
CDR3: CALGDPRLPRSYWGIRSDKLIF

V: TRDV1
size: -
J: TRDJ1
D: TRDD2
DNA: TGTGCTCTTGGGGATAGGCCTTCCTACGTCCTAGAGGGATACACCGATAAACTCATCTTT
CDR3: CALGDRPSYVLEGYTDKLIF

V: TRDV1
size: -
J: TRDJ1
D: -
DNA: TGTGCTCTTGGGGAACTAGCCCTCGGTTCTACGGGTAGGCGGTACCCGTACACCGATAAACTCATCTTT
CDR3: CALGELALGSTGRRYPYTDKLIF

V: TRDV1
size: -
J: TRDJ1
D: TRDD3
DNA: TGTGCTCTTGGGGAAATCCACTCCTACGATTGGGGGATTCAATACACCGATAAACTCATCTTT
CDR3: CALGEIHSYDWGIQYTDKLIF

V: TRDV1
size: few
J: TRDJ1
D: -
DNA: TGTGCTCTTGGGGCGACGCCGTTGTACACCGATAAACTCATCTTT
CDR3: CALGATPLYTDKLIF

V: TRDV1
size: few
J: TRDJ1
D: -
DNA: TGTGCTCTTGGGGAACTTTTGAGGGGACTCTACTACACCGATAAACTCATCTTT
CDR3: CALGELLRGLYYTDKLIF

V: TRDV1
size: few
J: TRDJ1
D: -
DNA: TGTGCTCTTGGGGAACTATATTTCCCGGGGGTTCCACTCACCGATAAACTCATCTTT
CDR3: CALGELYFPGVPLTDKLIF

V: TRDV1
size: -
J: TRDJ1
D: -
DNA: TGTGCTCTTGGGGAACTCTACCCTAAAGGGGGACAGATGGGACTCATCTTT
CDR3: CALGELYPKGGQMGLIF

V: TRDV1
size: few
J: TRDJ1
D: TRDD3
DNA: TGTGCTCTTGGGGAACTCAAAGTGGGGGAGCCGTCGGGCGATAAACTCATCTTT
CDR3: CALGELKVGEPSGDKLIF

V: TRDV1
size: few
J: TRDJ1
D: TRDD3
DNA: TGTGCTCTTGGGGAACCACTAATCCTTCCTCCTACTGGGGGATACTCCGATAAACTCATCTTT
CDR3: CALGEPLILPPTGGYSDKLIF

V: TRDV1
size: few
J: TRDJ1
D: TRDD3
DNA: TGTGCTCTTGGGGAAGTCTCCCACGGGGGGTGGGGGATACCCAAATACTACACCGATAAACTCATCTTT
CDR3: CALGEVSHGGWGIPKYYTDKLIF

V: TRDV1
size: -
J: TRDJ1
D: TRDD3
DNA: TGTGCTCTTGGGGAACAGGGATCCTTCCACTACTGGGGGTCCCTGTACTTCACCGATAAACTCATCTTT
CDR3: CALGEQGSFHYWGSLYFTDKLIF

V: TRDV1
size: -
J: TRDJ1
D: TRDD3
DNA: TGTGCTCTTGGGGAAGGGGTGGGGATACTCCACACCGATAAGCTCATCTTT
CDR3: CALGEGVGILHTDKLIF

V: TRDV1
size: few
J: TRDJ1
D: TRDD3
DNA: TGTGCTCTTGGTCTCCTAATACTGGGGGATCCTCCAGTCTACACCGATAAACTCATCTTT
CDR3: CALGLLILGDPPVYTDKLIF

V: TRDV1
size: -
J: TRDJ1
D: -
DNA: TGTGCTCTTGGGGAACTTATATTCCTTTCCACCGATAAACTCATCTTT
CDR3: CALGELIFLSTDKLIF

V: TRAV29/DV5
size: -
J: TRDJ1
D: TRDD3
DNA: TGTGCAGCAACACTTACTGGGGGATCCGCGTACACCGATAAACTCATCTTT
CDR3: CAATLTGGSAYTDKLIF

V: TRDV1
size: -
J: TRDJ1
D: TRDD3
DNA: TGTGCTCTTGGGGAACTGTCCTGGACTGGGGGATACGGGGGGACCTACACCGATAAACTCATCTTT
CDR3: CALGELSWTGGYGGTYTDKLIF

V: TRDV1
size: -
J: TRDJ1
D: TRDD3
DNA: TGTGCTCTTGGGGAGATTGGGGATACGTTCATTGCTGATAAACTCATCTTT
CDR3: CALGEIGDTFIADKLIF

V: TRDV1
size: once
J: TRDJ1
D: -
DNA: TGTGCTCTTGGGCCCCCGGGGCTTGGTGGGGGCAGATATAAACTCATCTTT
CDR3: CALGPPGLGGGRYKLIF

V: TRDV1
size: few
J: TRDJ1
D: TRDD3
DNA: TGTGCTCTTGGGGAACGGAGCCCCGACTGGGGGATACCCGATAAACTCATCTTT
CDR3: CALGERSPDWGIPDKLIF

V: TRDV1
size: few
J: TRDJ1
D: TRDD3
DNA: TGTGCTCTTGGGGAACTAGCGCCTTCCTGGGGGATACAGCAACTCATCTTT
CDR3: CALGELAPSWGIQQLIF

V: TRDV1
size: few
J: TRDJ1
D: -
DNA: TGTGCTCTTGGGGAACTTATTTGCGATAAACTCATCTTT
CDR3: CALGELICDKLIF

V: TRDV1
size: few
J: TRDJ2
D: TRDD3
DNA: TGTGCTCTTGGGGAACCCTTATCCCTTCTCTCCTGGGGGATAGATGTCTTTTTGACAGCACAACTCTTCTTT
CDR3: CALGEPLSLLSWGIDVFLTAQLFF

V: TRDV1
size: -
J: TRDJ1
D: TRDD3
DNA: TGTGCTTTTGGGGAACTATGCCCTCTGGGGGATACCACCGATAAACTCATCTTT
CDR3: CAFGELCPLGDTTDKLIF

V: TRDV1
size: -
J: TRDJ1
D: TRDD3
DNA: TGTGCTCTTGGGGGAAGGATCCCCATTCTACTGGGGGATTCGTACACCGATAAACTCATCTTT
CDR3: CALGGRIPILLGDSYTDKLIF

V: TRDV1
size: -
J: TRDJ1
D: -
DNA: TGTGCTCTTGGGGCTTTTTCCCATCTCTCTTACCTGGACCCGATTGGCGATAAACTCATCTTT
CDR3: CALGAFSHLSYLDPIGDKLIF

V: TRDV1
size: -
J: TRDJ1
D: TRDD3
DNA: TGTGCTCTTGGGGAAATTCGTCTACTGGGGGATACCGATAAACTCATCTTT
CDR3: CALGEIRLLGDTDKLIF

V: TRDV1
size: -
J: TRDJ1
D: TRDD3
DNA: TGTGCTCTTGGGGAACTCCGATTACTGGGGGATGATGGAAATTGGAAGGCCGATAAACTCATCTTT
CDR3: CALGELRLLGDDGNWKADKLIF

V: TRDV1
size: few
J: TRDJ1
D: -
DNA: TGTGCTCTTGGGGACTGTCAGAGCACGAACCCCGGGGCGGATAAACTCATCTTT
CDR3: CALGDCQSTNPGADKLIF

V: TRDV1
size: -
J: TRDJ1
D: TRDD3
DNA: TGTGCTCTTGGGGACGTCTGGGGGATAGATGGGGACACCGATAAACTCATCTTT
CDR3: CALGDVWGIDGDTDKLIF

V: TRDV1
size: -
J: TRDJ1
D: -
DNA: TGTGCTCTTGGGGAACTAGTAGACACCGATAAACTCATCTTT
CDR3: CALGELVDTDKLIF

V: TRDV1
size: -
J: TRDJ1
D: -
DNA: TGTGCTCTTGGGAGTAGGCACGACGAATATCTCATCTTT
CDR3: CALGSRHDEYLIF

V: TRDV1
size: -
J: TRDJ1
D: TRDD3
DNA: TGTGCTCTTGGGGAACTGGTAACCTTGGGGGATACCCAGTACACCGATAAACTCATCTTT
CDR3: CALGELVTLGDTQYTDKLIF